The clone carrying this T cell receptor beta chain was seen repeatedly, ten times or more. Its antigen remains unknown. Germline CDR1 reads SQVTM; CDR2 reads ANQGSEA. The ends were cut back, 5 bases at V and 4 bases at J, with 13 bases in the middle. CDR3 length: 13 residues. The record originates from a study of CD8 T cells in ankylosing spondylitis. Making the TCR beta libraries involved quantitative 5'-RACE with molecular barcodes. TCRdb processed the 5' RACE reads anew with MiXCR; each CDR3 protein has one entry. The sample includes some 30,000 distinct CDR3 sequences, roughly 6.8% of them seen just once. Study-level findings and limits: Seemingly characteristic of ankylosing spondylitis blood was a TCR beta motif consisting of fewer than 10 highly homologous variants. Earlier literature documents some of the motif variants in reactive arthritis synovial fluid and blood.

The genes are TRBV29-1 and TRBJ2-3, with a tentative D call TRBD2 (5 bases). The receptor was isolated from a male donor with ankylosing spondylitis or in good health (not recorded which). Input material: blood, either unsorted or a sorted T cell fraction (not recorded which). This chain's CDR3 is CSVRYSEADTQYF. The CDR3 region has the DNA TGCAGCGTTCGATACTCGGAGGCAGATACGCAGTATTTT.